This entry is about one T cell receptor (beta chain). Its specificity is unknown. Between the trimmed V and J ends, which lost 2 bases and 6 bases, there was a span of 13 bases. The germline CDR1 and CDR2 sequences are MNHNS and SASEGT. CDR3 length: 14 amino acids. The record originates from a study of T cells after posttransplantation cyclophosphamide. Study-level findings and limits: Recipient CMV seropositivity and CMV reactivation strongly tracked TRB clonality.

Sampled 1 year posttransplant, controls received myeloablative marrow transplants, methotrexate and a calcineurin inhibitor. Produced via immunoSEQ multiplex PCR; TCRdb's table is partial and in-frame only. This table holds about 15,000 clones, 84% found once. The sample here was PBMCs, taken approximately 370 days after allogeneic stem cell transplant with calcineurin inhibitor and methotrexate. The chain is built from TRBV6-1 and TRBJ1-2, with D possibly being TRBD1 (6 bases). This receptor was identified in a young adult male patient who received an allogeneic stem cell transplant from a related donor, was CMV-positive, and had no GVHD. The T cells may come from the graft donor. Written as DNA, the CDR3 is TGTGCCAGCAGTGAAACACAGGGAGCCAATGGCTACACCTTC. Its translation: CASSETQGANGYTF.